Included here is one T cell receptor beta chain sequence, with context. What it recognizes is unknown. The ends were cut back, 0 bases at V and 11 bases at J, with 13 bases in the middle. This CDR3 comprises 13 residues. Germline V CDR1 and CDR2: LNHNV, YYDKDF (reference sequence). The method was immunoSEQ multiplex PCR; TCRdb's version includes in-frame clones alone and lacks a portion of them. Of about 24,000 clones in the sample, 75% to 90% were seen once. The data derive from a study of OX40 agonist ivuxolimab in advanced cancers. Study results and caveats: Among the nonresponders, some also had low normalized T-cell clonal expansion.

The starting material was CD4+ or CD8+ T cells sorted from blood, obtained in a trial of the OX40 agonist ivuxolimab. The receptor comes from an adult with an advanced solid tumor such as melanoma, head and neck, liver or kidney cancer. The gene calls are TRBV15 and TRBJ1-1, with D tentatively TRBD1 (5 bases). The CDR3 region is CATSRDLLRGAFF. The CDR3 DNA is TGTGCCACCAGCAGAGATTTGCTACGGGGGGCTTTCTTT.